Listed below are T cell receptor beta chains from one sample, sequenced in a study of blood T cell repertoires in COVID-19. Sequencing used immunoSEQ multiplex PCR; TCRdb keeps in-frame clones, though not all of them. The sample has 200,000 to 250,000 clones, roughly nine tenths seen once. The sequenced sample was peripheral blood. These receptors all stem from a man between 65 and 85 years old with acute or convalescent COVID-19. Both conserved end residues are part of each CDR3. A D gene is named only where the DNA matches it firmly. Where a row states a size, it is once, few, many or the class of an expanded clone; other rows omit it.

j_gene: TRBJ2-7; abundance: -; v_gene: TRBV20-1; d_gene: TRBD2; CDR3aa: CSASPREGSYEQYF; CDR3nt: TGCAGTGCTAGTCCGCGGGAGGGCTCCTACGAGCAGTACTTC
j_gene: TRBJ2-3; abundance: -; v_gene: TRBV19; d_gene: -; CDR3aa: CASSIGGTGPDTQYF; CDR3nt: TGTGCCAGTAGTATAGGCGGGACCGGGCCAGATACGCAGTATTTT
j_gene: TRBJ2-7; abundance: -; v_gene: TRBV14; d_gene: -; CDR3aa: CASSQGFSFYEQYF; CDR3nt: TGTGCCAGCAGCCAAGGTTTCAGTTTCTACGAGCAGTACTTC
j_gene: TRBJ1-5; abundance: -; v_gene: TRBV28; d_gene: -; CDR3aa: CASSLARGQPQHF; CDR3nt: TGTGCCAGCAGTTTGGCCAGGGGCCAGCCCCAGCATTTT
j_gene: TRBJ1-1; abundance: -; v_gene: TRBV2; d_gene: TRBD1; CDR3aa: CASNWRQGSVDTEAFF; CDR3nt: TGTGCCAGCAACTGGAGACAGGGGTCGGTTGACACTGAAGCTTTCTTT
j_gene: TRBJ2-1; abundance: -; v_gene: TRBV14; d_gene: -; CDR3aa: CASSLNRGGEQFF; CDR3nt: TGTGCCAGCAGCCTCAACAGGGGAGGTGAGCAGTTCTTC
j_gene: TRBJ2-3; abundance: -; v_gene: TRBV9; d_gene: TRBD2; CDR3aa: CASSVDSGRSTDTQYF; CDR3nt: TGTGCCAGCAGCGTAGATAGCGGGCGAAGCACAGATACGCAGTATTTT
j_gene: TRBJ2-7; abundance: -; v_gene: TRBV19; d_gene: TRBD1; CDR3aa: CASSPGPGQGAYEQYF; CDR3nt: TGTGCCAGTAGTCCCGGACCGGGACAGGGAGCCTACGAGCAGTACTTC
j_gene: TRBJ2-5; abundance: -; v_gene: TRBV9; d_gene: TRBD1; CDR3aa: CASSFGTGRQETQYF; CDR3nt: TGTGCCAGCAGCTTTGGGACAGGCCGGCAAGAGACCCAGTACTTC
j_gene: TRBJ2-5; abundance: -; v_gene: TRBV2; d_gene: -; CDR3aa: CASSLTANQETQYF; CDR3nt: TGTGCCAGCTCACTTACAGCAAACCAAGAGACCCAGTACTTC
j_gene: TRBJ1-3; abundance: -; v_gene: TRBV28; d_gene: TRBD1; CDR3aa: CASSYDRGDTIYF; CDR3nt: TGTGCCAGCAGTTACGACAGGGGTGACACCATATATTTT
j_gene: TRBJ1-2; abundance: -; v_gene: TRBV28; d_gene: TRBD1; CDR3aa: CASIRTGFGYTF; CDR3nt: TGTGCCAGCATTAGGACAGGGTTTGGCTACACCTTC
j_gene: TRBJ2-3; abundance: -; v_gene: TRBV2; d_gene: TRBD2; CDR3aa: CASKRLAGAGGTDTQYF; CDR3nt: TGTGCCAGCAAGAGACTAGCGGGAGCAGGGGGCACAGATACGCAGTATTTT
j_gene: TRBJ2-6; abundance: once; v_gene: TRBV3-1/TRBV3-2; d_gene: TRBD1; CDR3aa: CASSTGGGANVLTF; CDR3nt: TGTGCCAGCAGCACAGGGGGTGGGGCCAACGTCCTGACTTTC
j_gene: TRBJ1-5; abundance: -; v_gene: TRBV19; d_gene: TRBD1; CDR3aa: CASRNRGPPNQPQHF; CDR3nt: TGTGCCAGTAGAAACAGGGGACCACCAAATCAGCCCCAGCATTTT
j_gene: TRBJ2-3; abundance: once; v_gene: TRBV27; d_gene: TRBD2; CDR3aa: CASTPSGRARDTQYF; CDR3nt: TGTGCCAGCACTCCCAGCGGGAGGGCCAGAGATACGCAGTATTTT
j_gene: TRBJ1-3; abundance: -; v_gene: TRBV6-1; d_gene: -; CDR3aa: CASSERWGDLSGNTIYF; CDR3nt: TGTGCCAGCAGTGAAAGGTGGGGGGACCTCTCTGGAAACACCATATATTTT
j_gene: TRBJ1-5; abundance: -; v_gene: TRBV4-2; d_gene: -; CDR3aa: CASSSRGRENNQPQHF; CDR3nt: TGTGCCAGCAGTTCTAGGGGTAGGGAAAACAATCAGCCCCAGCATTTT
j_gene: TRBJ1-5; abundance: once; v_gene: TRBV19; d_gene: -; CDR3aa: CASSIDRGQPQHF; CDR3nt: TGTGCCAGTAGTATAGATCGGGGGCAGCCCCAGCATTTT
j_gene: TRBJ2-3; abundance: few; v_gene: TRBV11-2; d_gene: -; CDR3aa: CASSLVGGLSTDTQYF; CDR3nt: TGTGCCAGCAGCTTAGTGGGCGGGCTAAGCACAGATACGCAGTATTTT
j_gene: TRBJ1-5; abundance: -; v_gene: TRBV7-2; d_gene: -; CDR3aa: CASRRTGNQPQHF; CDR3nt: TGTGCCAGCAGGCGCACAGGGAATCAGCCCCAGCATTTT
j_gene: TRBJ2-7; abundance: once; v_gene: TRBV5-5; d_gene: -; CDR3aa: CASSGGPYEQYF; CDR3nt: TGTGCCAGCAGCGGCGGGCCTTACGAGCAGTACTTC
j_gene: TRBJ2-5; abundance: -; v_gene: TRBV20-1; d_gene: -; CDR3aa: CSASLETQYF; CDR3nt: TGCAGTGCTAGTCTAGAGACCCAGTACTTC
j_gene: TRBJ1-1; abundance: -; v_gene: TRBV27; d_gene: -; CDR3aa: CASSLDGQLNTEAFF; CDR3nt: TGTGCCAGCAGTTTAGACGGACAGCTGAACACTGAAGCTTTCTTT
j_gene: TRBJ2-2; abundance: -; v_gene: TRBV9; d_gene: -; CDR3aa: CASSADIATGELFF; CDR3nt: TGTGCCAGCAGCGCCGACATCGCCACCGGGGAGCTGTTTTTT
j_gene: TRBJ1-5; abundance: -; v_gene: TRBV12-3/TRBV12-4; d_gene: -; CDR3aa: CASSLPGSKPQHF; CDR3nt: TGTGCCAGCAGTTTACCGGGGTCTAAGCCCCAGCATTTT
j_gene: TRBJ1-4; abundance: -; v_gene: TRBV21-1; d_gene: -; CDR3aa: CASSKKEHRANEKLFF; CDR3nt: TGTGCCAGCAGCAAAAAGGAGCACAGGGCTAATGAAAAACTGTTTTTT
j_gene: TRBJ2-7; abundance: -; v_gene: TRBV11-2; d_gene: TRBD2; CDR3aa: CASSLVTSGPTYEQYF; CDR3nt: TGTGCCAGCAGCTTAGTAACTAGCGGGCCTACCTACGAGCAGTACTTC
j_gene: TRBJ2-6; abundance: once; v_gene: TRBV16; d_gene: -; CDR3aa: CASSPSPSGANVLTF; CDR3nt: TGTGCCAGCAGCCCCTCCCCCTCTGGGGCCAACGTCCTGACTTTC
j_gene: TRBJ2-3; abundance: -; v_gene: TRBV30; d_gene: TRBD2; CDR3aa: CAWALGLAGGPDLSDTQYF; CDR3nt: TGTGCCTGGGCCCTAGGACTAGCGGGAGGGCCCGACTTATCCGATACGCAGTATTTT
j_gene: TRBJ1-2; abundance: -; v_gene: TRBV5-5; d_gene: TRBD1; CDR3aa: CASSPSGQDYGYTF; CDR3nt: TGTGCCAGCAGCCCCTCTGGACAGGATTATGGCTACACCTTC
j_gene: TRBJ2-1; abundance: -; v_gene: TRBV7-8; d_gene: TRBD2; CDR3aa: CASSLRDPSGTRHNEQFF; CDR3nt: TGTGCCAGCAGCTTAAGGGACCCTAGCGGGACGAGGCACAATGAGCAGTTCTTC
j_gene: TRBJ2-1; abundance: -; v_gene: TRBV28; d_gene: TRBD2; CDR3aa: CASSPRGRRYNEQFF; CDR3nt: TGTGCCAGCAGCCCCCGCGGGAGGCGTTACAATGAGCAGTTCTTC
j_gene: TRBJ2-3; abundance: -; v_gene: TRBV15; d_gene: -; CDR3aa: CATSRDRARGRFDTQYF; CDR3nt: TGTGCCACCAGCAGAGATCGGGCCAGGGGTCGTTTTGATACGCAGTATTTT
j_gene: TRBJ2-5; abundance: -; v_gene: TRBV7-3; d_gene: TRBD2; CDR3aa: CASSPGLAGAYETQYF; CDR3nt: TGTGCCAGCAGCCCAGGACTAGCGGGAGCTTACGAGACCCAGTACTTC
j_gene: TRBJ2-7; abundance: -; v_gene: TRBV7-2; d_gene: TRBD1; CDR3aa: CASSLDGTGFYEQYF; CDR3nt: TGTGCCAGCAGCTTAGATGGGACAGGGTTCTACGAGCAGTACTTC
j_gene: TRBJ2-2; abundance: -; v_gene: TRBV9; d_gene: -; CDR3aa: CASSSEVFSGELFF; CDR3nt: TGTGCCAGCAGCTCAGAAGTTTTTTCCGGGGAGCTGTTTTTT
j_gene: TRBJ1-2; abundance: -; v_gene: TRBV6-5; d_gene: TRBD1; CDR3aa: CASRTTGAYGYTF; CDR3nt: TGTGCCAGCAGGACTACAGGGGCCTATGGCTACACCTTC
j_gene: TRBJ1-4; abundance: -; v_gene: TRBV3-1/TRBV3-2; d_gene: -; CDR3aa: CASSPYGATNEKLFF; CDR3nt: TGTGCCAGCAGCCCTTACGGAGCAACTAATGAAAAACTGTTTTTT
j_gene: TRBJ2-1; abundance: -; v_gene: TRBV7-3; d_gene: TRBD1; CDR3aa: CATGTDNEQFF; CDR3nt: TGTGCCACCGGGACAGACAATGAGCAGTTCTTC
j_gene: TRBJ1-1; abundance: -; v_gene: TRBV18; d_gene: -; CDR3aa: CASSPPWGVDTEAFF; CDR3nt: TGTGCCAGCTCACCCCCCTGGGGAGTGGACACTGAAGCTTTCTTT
j_gene: TRBJ2-1; abundance: once; v_gene: TRBV7-6; d_gene: -; CDR3aa: CASSQEIRGEQFF; CDR3nt: TGTGCCAGCAGCCAAGAAATCCGCGGTGAGCAGTTCTTC
j_gene: TRBJ2-1; abundance: -; v_gene: TRBV20-1; d_gene: -; CDR3aa: CSASSGSGYNEQFF; CDR3nt: TGCAGTGCTAGTTCTGGGAGTGGGTACAATGAGCAGTTCTTC
j_gene: TRBJ2-5; abundance: -; v_gene: TRBV27; d_gene: -; CDR3aa: CASSTSGLTGETQYF; CDR3nt: TGTGCCAGCAGTACCTCCGGACTCACTGGGGAGACCCAGTACTTC
j_gene: TRBJ2-1; abundance: -; v_gene: TRBV19; d_gene: TRBD2; CDR3aa: CASSIRRGWYEQFF; CDR3nt: TGTGCCAGTAGTATTCGGCGGGGGTGGTATGAGCAGTTCTTC
j_gene: TRBJ1-1; abundance: many; v_gene: TRBV28; d_gene: -; CDR3aa: CASSLSPSVEAFF; CDR3nt: TGTGCCAGCAGTTTATCACCTAGTGTTGAAGCTTTCTTT
j_gene: TRBJ2-7; abundance: -; v_gene: TRBV18; d_gene: -; CDR3aa: CASSPRKRELFSEQYF; CDR3nt: TGTGCCAGCTCACCACGAAAACGGGAGCTCTTTAGCGAGCAGTACTTC
j_gene: TRBJ2-1; abundance: few; v_gene: TRBV7-2; d_gene: TRBD2; CDR3aa: CASSLRAGGPRNEQFF; CDR3nt: TGTGCCAGCAGCTTAAGAGCGGGAGGGCCTCGCAATGAGCAGTTCTTC
j_gene: TRBJ1-5; abundance: -; v_gene: TRBV23-1; d_gene: -; CDR3aa: CASSQSKQGGRRTDSNQPQHF; CDR3nt: TGCGCCAGCAGTCAATCGAAACAGGGCGGACGGAGAACTGATAGCAATCAGCCCCAGCATTTT
j_gene: TRBJ1-2; abundance: few; v_gene: TRBV10-3; d_gene: TRBD1; CDR3aa: CAISSQGAEYGYTF; CDR3nt: TGTGCCATCAGCTCCCAGGGGGCTGAGTATGGCTACACCTTC